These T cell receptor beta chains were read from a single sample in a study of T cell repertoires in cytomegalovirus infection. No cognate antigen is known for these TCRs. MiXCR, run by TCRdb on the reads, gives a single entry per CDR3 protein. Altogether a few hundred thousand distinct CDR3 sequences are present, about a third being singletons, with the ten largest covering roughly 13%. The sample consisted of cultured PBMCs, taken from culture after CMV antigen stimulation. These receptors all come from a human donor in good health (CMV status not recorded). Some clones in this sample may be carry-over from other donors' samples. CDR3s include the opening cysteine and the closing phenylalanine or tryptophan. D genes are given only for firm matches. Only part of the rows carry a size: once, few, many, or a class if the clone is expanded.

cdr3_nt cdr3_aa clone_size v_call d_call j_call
TGTGCCAGTAGTATAACAGGGTACAATGAGCAGTTCTTC CASSITGYNEQFF . TRBV19 . TRBJ2-1
TGTGCCAGCTCAAAAACACTAGCGTTGAACACCGGGGAGCTGTTTTTT CASSKTLALNTGELFF . TRBV18 TRBD2 TRBJ2-2
TGTGCCAGCAGCCCAACAGGAGCGGAGGGAGAGACCCAGTACTTC CASSPTGAEGETQYF few TRBV7-2 . TRBJ2-5
TGTGCCAGCAGCCCCTCAGTCCCACAGTATTTTAACACTGAAGCTTTCTTT CASSPSVPQYFNTEAFF . TRBV6-1 . TRBJ1-1
TGTGCCAGCAGCCCAGGGGGAGGGATCGGCAATCAGCCCCAGCATTTT CASSPGGGIGNQPQHF few TRBV7-8 TRBD1 TRBJ1-5
TGTGCCAGCAGCCCGACCATCTCCTACAATGAGCAGTTCTTC CASSPTISYNEQFF . TRBV7-2 . TRBJ2-1
TGTGCCAGCAGCCAGCGACTAGCGGTTAATGAGCAGTTCTTC CASSQRLAVNEQFF . TRBV4-2 TRBD2 TRBJ2-1
TGTGCCAGCAGCCCCGGGACTAGAGTCACAGATACGCAGTATTTT CASSPGTRVTDTQYF few TRBV7-2 TRBD2 TRBJ2-3
TGTGCCAGCAGTTACTCCGGGATGGGGGTAGGAAACACCATATATTTT CASSYSGMGVGNTIYF . TRBV6-6 . TRBJ1-3
TGTGCCAGCAGCTTATACTTACGGGCGGCGAACTATGGCTACACCTTC CASSLYLRAANYGYTF . TRBV7-2 . TRBJ1-2
TGTGCCAGCAGCTCACAGACAGGGGCTGGAAACACCATATATTTT CASSSQTGAGNTIYF . TRBV7-8 TRBD1 TRBJ1-3
TGTGCCAGCAGCGCCTATCTTTCTAGGGGTGTCGACACTGAAGCTTTCTTT CASSAYLSRGVDTEAFF . TRBV11-2 . TRBJ1-1
TGTGCCAGCAGCCTAAGAGGGTTAGCGGGGGGGTCTTACAATGAGCAGTTCTTC CASSLRGLAGGSYNEQFF few TRBV11-1 TRBD2 TRBJ2-1
TGTGCCAGCAGCCAGACAGGCTCCAGCACAGATACGCAGTATTTT CASSQTGSSTDTQYF . TRBV5-4 . TRBJ2-3
TGTGCCAGCAGTTCGGGACTAGCGAACACCGGGGAGCTGTTTTTT CASSSGLANTGELFF many TRBV28 TRBD2 TRBJ2-2
TGTGCCAGCAGTAACCTAGCGGGGTGGCAAGAGACCCAGTACTTC CASSNLAGWQETQYF few TRBV6-6 TRBD2 TRBJ2-5
TGCGCCAGCAGTGAGTGGATTTTCCTATACAATGAGCAGTTCTTC CASSEWIFLYNEQFF . TRBV10-2 . TRBJ2-1
TGTGCCAGCAGTTTAGAGGGGGAAACTGAAGCTTTCTTT CASSLEGETEAFF . TRBV12-3/TRBV12-4 . TRBJ1-1
TGTGCCAGCAGCCTCTTCGACGGGACAAGAGGCTCTGGCTACACCTTC CASSLFDGTRGSGYTF . TRBV7-2 . TRBJ1-2
TGTGCCAGCAGCTTTTACCGGGTCACTGAAGCTTTCTTT CASSFYRVTEAFF . TRBV7-2 . TRBJ1-1
TGTGCCAGCAGCCTCCGGGTGAGAGATACGCAGTATTTT CASSLRVRDTQYF . TRBV7-2 . TRBJ2-3